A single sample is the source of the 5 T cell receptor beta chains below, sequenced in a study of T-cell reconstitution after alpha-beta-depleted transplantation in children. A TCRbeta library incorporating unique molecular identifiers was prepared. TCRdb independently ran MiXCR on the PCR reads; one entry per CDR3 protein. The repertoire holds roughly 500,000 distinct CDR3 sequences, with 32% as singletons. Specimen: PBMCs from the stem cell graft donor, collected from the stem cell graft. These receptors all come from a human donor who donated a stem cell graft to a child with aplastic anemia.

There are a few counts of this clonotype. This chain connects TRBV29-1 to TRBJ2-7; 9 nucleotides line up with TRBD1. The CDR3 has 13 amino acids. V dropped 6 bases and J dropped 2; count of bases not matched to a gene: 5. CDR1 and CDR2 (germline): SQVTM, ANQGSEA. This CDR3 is CSVSNRGPYEQYF. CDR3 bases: TGCAGCGTGTCGAACAGGGGGCCCTACGAGCAGTACTTC.

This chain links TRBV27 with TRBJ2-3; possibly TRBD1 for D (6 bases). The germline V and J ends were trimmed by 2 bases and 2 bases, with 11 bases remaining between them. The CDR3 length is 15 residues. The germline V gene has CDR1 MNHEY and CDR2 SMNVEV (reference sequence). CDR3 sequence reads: CASSLGAGVTDTQYF. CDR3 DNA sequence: TGTGCCAGCAGTTTAGGGGCAGGGGTCACAGATACGCAGTATTTT.

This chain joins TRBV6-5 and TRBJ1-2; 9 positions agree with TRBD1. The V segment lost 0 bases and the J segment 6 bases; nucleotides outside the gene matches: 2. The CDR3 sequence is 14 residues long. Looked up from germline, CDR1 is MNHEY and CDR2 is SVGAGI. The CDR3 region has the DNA TGTGCCAGCAGTTACTCGAGACAGGGGGATGGCTACACCTTC. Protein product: CASSYSRQGDGYTF.

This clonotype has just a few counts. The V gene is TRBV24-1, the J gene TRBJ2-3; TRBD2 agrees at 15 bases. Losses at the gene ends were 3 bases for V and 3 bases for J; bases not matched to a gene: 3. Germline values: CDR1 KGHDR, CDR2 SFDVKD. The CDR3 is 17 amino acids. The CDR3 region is CATSDRTSGRETDTQYF. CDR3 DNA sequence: TGTGCCACCAGTGATCGGACTAGCGGGAGGGAGACAGATACGCAGTATTTT.

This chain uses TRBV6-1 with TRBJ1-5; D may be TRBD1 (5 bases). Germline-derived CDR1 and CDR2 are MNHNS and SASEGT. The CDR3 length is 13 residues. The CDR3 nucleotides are TGTGGCGCCCACGGGGGGTACACTCAGCCCCAGCATTTT. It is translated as CGAHGGYTQPQHF.